The next 27 T cell receptor beta chains were all read from a single sample in a study of blood T cell repertoires in COVID-19. Data came from immunoSEQ multiplex PCR; TCRdb stores just in-frame clones and leaves some out. The sample has 140,000 or so clones, 80% to 85% seen once; the top ten hold about 4%. Sequences were obtained from peripheral blood. The receptors derive from a woman of 80 years or more with acute or convalescent COVID-19.

V is TRBV2 and J is TRBJ2-1, with TRBD2 matching over 13 bases. In germline, CDR1 is SNHLY, CDR2 FYNNEI. V lost 0 bases to trimming and J lost 8 bases; unmatched junction nucleotides: 4. The CDR3 runs to 16 residues. The CDR3 loop reads CASSEARLAGGDEQFF. CDR3 nucleotides: TGTGCCAGCAGTGAAGCGCGACTAGCGGGAGGTGATGAGCAGTTCTTC.

The rearrangement uses TRBV24-1 and TRBJ2-2; 9 bases line up with TRBD2. Trimming cost V 0 bases and J 5 bases; bases outside gene matches: 3. Germline V gene lookup returns CDR1 KGHDR and CDR2 SFDVKD. The CDR3 spans 16 residues. CDR3 DNA: TGTGCCACCAGTGATTTGTCGCGGGGGGGGACCGGGGAGCTGTTTTTT. Encoded protein: CATSDLSRGGTGELFF.

The V call is TRBV12-3 or TRBV12-4, the J call TRBJ2-7; weak D call: TRBD1 (6 bases). Trimming pared 6 bases from V and 7 bases from J, leaving 16 bases between. The CDR3 length is 13 residues. Here the CDR3 DNA reads TGTGCCAGCAGCCGGACAGAGCGAGGGGAGCAGTACTTC. Translation: CASSRTERGEQYF.

The chain joins TRBV7-8 to TRBJ2-1, with 7 bases lining up with TRBD2. The CDR3 totals 17 residues. V lost 5 bases, J lost 0 bases, and 10 bases stayed unmatched. Germline V gives CDR1 SGHVS, CDR2 FQNEAQ. DNA for the CDR3: TGTGCCAGCAGCCTACCTACAGCGGGGAGCTCCTACAATGAGCAGTTCTTC. Amino acids: CASSLPTAGSSYNEQFF.

This chain joins TRBV2 and TRBJ2-5; D gene uncertain. The CDR3 totals 12 residues. The germline V gene has CDR1 SNHLY and CDR2 FYNNEI. Trimming cost V 7 bases and J 0 bases, with 6 bases left between them. The CDR3 DNA sequence: TGTGCCAGCAAGGAGTACCAAGAGACCCAGTACTTC. Encoded protein: CASKEYQETQYF.

CDR3 protein: CATSRGGTGINGYTF. In DNA form, the CDR3 reads TGTGCCACCAGCAGAGGAGGGACAGGGATTAATGGCTACACCTTC. The chain has TRBV15 and TRBJ1-2, with 9 bases identical to TRBD1. V shed 1 base, J shed 6 bases, and the junction held 6 bases outside the gene matches. The germline V gene encodes CDR1 LNHNV and CDR2 YYDKDF (reference sequence). This CDR3 contains 15 residues.

This rearrangement joins TRBV10-2 to TRBJ2-2; 14 nucleotides line up with TRBD2. Germline CDR1 WSHSY, CDR2 SAAADI. The length of the CDR3 is 18 residues. V was clipped by 6 bases and J by 6 bases; unmatched bases: 12. The CDR3 sequence is CASRDTPRGLAGAGELFF. The CDR3 DNA follows: TGCGCCAGCAGGGACACACCGAGGGGACTAGCGGGGGCCGGGGAGCTGTTTTTT.

V gene TRBV18 combines with J gene TRBJ1-1; D is uncertain. The CDR3 runs to 15 residues. The V end was cut by 0 bases, the J end by 1 base, with 9 bases between. Germline CDR1 and CDR2: KGHSH and LQKENI. CDR3 sequence reads: CASSPPPGSNTEAFF. In DNA, the CDR3 is TGTGCCAGCTCACCACCGCCGGGGTCGAACACTGAAGCTTTCTTT.

The chain is built from TRBV2 and TRBJ2-1; possibly TRBD2 for D (5 bases). In germline, CDR1 is SNHLY, CDR2 FYNNEI. The CDR3 totals 13 residues. V lost 11 bases, J lost 3 bases, and 14 bases lay in between. The CDR3 here is CAGGVPDYNEQFF. The CDR3 DNA is TGTGCCGGAGGCGTCCCGGACTACAATGAGCAGTTCTTC.

The CDR3 DNA sequence: TGTGCCAGCCACACCCGGGGGTGGCGGGAGAGTTCTGGTGAGCAGTTCTTC. Translated: CASHTRGWRESSGEQFF. V is TRBV28 and J is TRBJ2-1; 7 nucleotides match TRBD2. The CDR3 extends over 17 amino acids. Unmatched junction bases numbered 22, after V lost 8 bases and J lost 9 bases. The germline gives CDR1 MDHEN, CDR2 SYDVKM.

The chain joins TRBV5-5 to TRBJ2-5; 11 nucleotides agree with TRBD2. Germline V gene data show CDR1 as SGHKS and CDR2 as YYEKEE (reference sequence). The length of the CDR3 is 16 residues. Germline trimming cut 2 bases from V and 9 bases from J; bases unmatched to any gene: 12. The CDR3 sequence is CASSLVPSGGRRAQYF. Written as DNA, the CDR3 is TGTGCCAGCAGCTTAGTGCCTAGCGGGGGGCGGCGGGCCCAGTACTTC.

The chain is built from TRBV7-2 and TRBJ2-1; 9 bases map to TRBD2. Per germline, CDR1 SGHTA and CDR2 FQGNSA. The CDR3 contains 14 residues. V lost 2 bases and J lost 12; bases outside the gene matches: 8. Here the CDR3 DNA reads TGTGCCAGCAGCTTACTTCTAGCGGGGATTTGGCAGTTCTTC. Translation gives CASSLLLAGIWQFF.

The J gene is TRBJ2-3, the V gene TRBV28; 7 bases fit TRBD2. Trimming removed 8 bases from V and 8 bases from J; junction bases left unmatched: 4. From germline, CDR1 is MDHEN and CDR2 SYDVKM. CDR3 length equals 11 residues. CDR3 sequence reads: CASRAGPTQYF. The CDR3 coding sequence is TGTGCCAGCCGAGCGGGACCTACGCAGTATTTT.

The CDR3 region is CASSSDRVSDTQYF. The CDR3, as DNA: TGTGCCAGCAGTTCGGACAGGGTGTCAGATACGCAGTATTTT. This chain uses TRBV6-4 with TRBJ2-3; the match to TRBD1 covers 8 bases. Trimming removed 5 bases from V and 4 bases from J; junction bases left unmatched: 5. This CDR3 spans 14 amino acids. Germline values: CDR1 MRHNA, CDR2 SNTAGT.

The chain is built from TRBV7-3 and TRBJ1-2, with D uncertain. This CDR3 is built from 13 residues. Germline CDR1 reads SGHTA; CDR2 reads FQGTGA. Between the trimmed V and J ends, which lost 3 bases and 7 bases, there was a span of 12 bases. The CDR3: CASSFPLRGGYTF. DNA for the CDR3: TGTGCCAGCAGCTTCCCCCTCCGGGGTGGCTACACCTTC.

This clone was seen only once. The rearrangement joins TRBV12-3 or TRBV12-4 to TRBJ1-6, with 8 bases fitting TRBD1. The V and J ends lost 7 bases and 9 bases, in that order; junction bases with no gene match: 5. The CDR3 sequence is 13 residues long. CDR3 nucleotides: TGTGCCAGCAAAGGACAGGGCGTTTCACCCCTCCACTTT. This translates into CASKGQGVSPLHF.

There are a few counts of this clone. The gene calls are TRBV7-2 and TRBJ1-2, with a tentative D call TRBD1 (5 bases). CDR1 and CDR2 from the germline V gene are SGHTA and FQGNSA. The V and J ends lost 0 bases and 5 bases respectively, with 10 bases between them. The CDR3 is 14 residues long. CDR3 bases: TGTGCCAGCAGCTTAGCTACGGGGGGTTATGGCTACACCTTC. Translated: CASSLATGGYGYTF.

The chain carries TRBV7-9 and TRBJ2-2, with D possibly matching TRBD2 (6 bases). The CDR3 contains 15 residues. CDR1 is SEHNR, CDR2 FQNEAQ, per germline (reference sequence). V lost 3 bases and J 1 base, leaving 9 bases between the germline ends. CDR3 nucleotides: TGTGCCAGCAGCTTTTGGGAGGTGAACACCGGGGAGCTGTTTTTT. Protein product: CASSFWEVNTGELFF.

V gene TRBV6-2 or TRBV6-3 combines with J gene TRBJ2-7; TRBD2 is a possible D gene (6 bases). This CDR3 has 15 amino acids. The V end was cut by 5 bases, the J end by 3 bases, with 17 bases between. Germline V CDR1 and CDR2: MNHEY, SVGEGT. The CDR3 sequence is CASSRPRGNRYEQYF. CDR3 coding DNA: TGTGCCAGCAGTCGCCCGCGGGGAAACCGCTACGAGCAGTACTTC.

This chain links TRBV7-2 with TRBJ2-3; D might be TRBD2 (6 bases). CDR3 length: 18 residues. Trimming removed 7 bases at V and 0 bases at J, with 23 bases between. The V gene's germline CDR1 is SGHTA and CDR2 FQGNSA. This chain's CDR3 is CASILDPPAGTSTDTQYF. In DNA, the CDR3 is TGTGCCAGCATCCTAGACCCCCCAGCGGGCACTAGCACAGATACGCAGTATTTT.

CDR3 bases: TGTGCCAGCAGCTTGAGGGGGTACGACTATGGGGAGACCCAGTACTTC. Translated, it gives CASSLRGYDYGETQYF. This rearrangement joins TRBV5-6 to TRBJ2-5; D might be TRBD1 (6 bases). Germline values: CDR1 SGHDT, CDR2 YYEEEE. V was cut by 1 base and J by 5 bases, with 18 bases left in between. The CDR3 loop spans 16 amino acids.

This clone was seen a handful of times. This chain links TRBV7-6 with TRBJ1-1, with TRBD1 identical over 12 bases. CDR1 and CDR2 (germline): SGHVS, FNYEAQ. V lost 4 bases and J lost 2; bases outside the gene matches: 17. CDR3 length: 20 residues. This CDR3 reads CASSSQYEPGQGATNTEAFF. CDR3 DNA: TGTGCCAGCAGCTCCCAATACGAGCCGGGACAGGGGGCAACAAACACTGAAGCTTTCTTT.

This chain links TRBV5-4 with TRBJ2-2; 11 nucleotides agree with TRBD2. CDR3 length equals 18 residues. V trimming: 4 bases; J trimming: 1 base; junction bases outside the gene matches: 9. Germline V gives CDR1 SGHNT, CDR2 YYREEE (reference sequence). DNA for the CDR3: TGTGCCAGCAGCCGTGGACTAGCGGGCCCCGGGAACACCGGGGAGCTGTTTTTT. This sequence encodes CASSRGLAGPGNTGELFF.

The chain combines TRBV19 with TRBJ1-5; 12 bases map to TRBD1. CDR3 length: 17 residues. Losses at the gene ends were 8 bases for V and 1 base for J; bases not matched to a gene: 9. CDR1 and CDR2 (germline): LNHDA, SQIVND (reference sequence). In DNA form, the CDR3 reads TGTGCCAGTTGGGACAGGGGGCTGGTGAGGAGCAATCAGCCCCAGCATTTT. It yields the protein CASWDRGLVRSNQPQHF. Full variable domain (remainder filled in from reference TRBV19 and TRBJ1-5): DGGITQSPKYLFRKEGQNVTLSCEQNLNHDAMYWYRQDPGQGLRLIYYSQIVNDFQKGDIAEGYSVSREKKESFPLTVTSAQKNPTAFYLCASWDRGLVRSNQPQHFGDGTRLSIL.

The chain recombines TRBV28 with TRBJ1-4, with TRBD1 matching over 7 bases. Germline V gives CDR1 MDHEN, CDR2 SYDVKM. CDR3 length: 17 amino acids. Trimming at V came to 6 bases and at J to 0 bases, leaving 10 bases not matched to a gene. Written as DNA, the CDR3 is TGTGCCAGCAGCTCCACTCTAAGGGGGCCAACTAATGAAAAACTGTTTTTT. Protein product: CASSSTLRGPTNEKLFF.

This rearrangement joins TRBV2 to TRBJ2-2; D might be TRBD2 (6 bases). Germline lookup yields CDR1 SNHLY and CDR2 FYNNEI. This CDR3 spans 13 amino acids. Trimming cost V 6 bases and J 4 bases, with 9 bases left between them. Written as DNA, the CDR3 is TGTGCCAGCAGGCGGGGATTCACCGGGGAGCTGTTTTTT. It codes for CASRRGFTGELFF.

This rearrangement joins TRBV6-6 to TRBJ1-5; 7 bases agree with TRBD1. The CDR3 covers 15 residues. Germline lookup yields CDR1 MNHNY and CDR2 SVGAGI (reference sequence). Unmatched junction bases numbered 8, after V lost 6 bases and J lost 3 bases. CDR3 nucleotides: TGTGCCAGCAGGCCGACAGGGCAATTCAATCAGCCCCAGCATTTT. Translation: CASRPTGQFNQPQHF.